This TCR beta chain is from a study of cytomegalovirus exposure and HLA in healthy donors. Study outcomes and limitations: In an earlier analysis, about 90% or about 30%: the productive usage of most TCR beta V segments. Later analysis placed DRB1 highest and HLA-C lowest in TCR association rates, which differed by HLA locus. Among donors in an Asian-associated ancestry cluster, a later analysis reportedly found fewer N-insertions than the roughly 650-donor mean.

V dropped 3 bases and J dropped 8; count of bases not matched to a gene: 7. CDR1 is SGDLS, CDR2 YYNGEE, per germline. The CDR3 spans 14 residues. The PCR ran on 60 Vbeta and 13 Jbeta primers. Data came from immunoSEQ multiplex PCR; TCRdb stores just in-frame clones and leaves some out. The table lists 90,000 to 120,000 clones, 70% to 80% of them singletons, with 4.5% to 5% in the top ten. Concerning this clone: What it binds is unknown.

In nominal health when sampled, donors likely had unrecorded immune exposures nonetheless. Sample: PBMCs. The V and J genes are TRBV9 and TRBJ2-1, with 8 bases identical to TRBD2. This clonotype was sampled from a woman under 30 in good health and CMV-seropositive. CDR3 sequence reads: CASSERGLVDEQFF. The CDR3 DNA sequence: TGTGCCAGCAGCGAGCGGGGGCTCGTCGATGAGCAGTTCTTC.